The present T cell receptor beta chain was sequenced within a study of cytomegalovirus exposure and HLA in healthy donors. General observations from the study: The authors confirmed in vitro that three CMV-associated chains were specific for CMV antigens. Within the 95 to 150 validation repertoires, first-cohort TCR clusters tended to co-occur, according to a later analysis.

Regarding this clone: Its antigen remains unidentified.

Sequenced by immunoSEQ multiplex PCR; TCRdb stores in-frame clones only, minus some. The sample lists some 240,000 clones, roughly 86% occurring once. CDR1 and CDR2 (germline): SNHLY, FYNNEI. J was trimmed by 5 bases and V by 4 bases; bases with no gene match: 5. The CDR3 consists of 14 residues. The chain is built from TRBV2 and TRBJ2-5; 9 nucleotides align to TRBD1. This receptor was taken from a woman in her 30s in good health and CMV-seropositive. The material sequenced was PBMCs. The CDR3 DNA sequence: TGTGCCAGCAGTGGTGGGACAGGGAGGGAGACCCAGTACTTC. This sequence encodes CASSGGTGRETQYF.